The rows below give T cell receptor beta chains drawn from one sample of a study of T cells in tumors after PD-1 blockade. Using immunoSEQ multiplex PCR, the repertoire was profiled, and TCRdb retains in-frame clones only, with some absent. The repertoire holds around 60,000 clones, with about four fifths as singletons. Sequenced here: PBMCs, sampled before anti-PD-1 treatment. All receptors derive from a human donor with basal cell carcinoma. The CDR3 runs from the conserved cysteine through the conserved F or W.

CDR3 protein: CASRRQAYEQYF; CDR3 length: 12; V gene: TRBV6-5
CDR3 protein: CSVGGPQGFSGYTF; CDR3 length: 14; V gene: TRBV29-1
CDR3 protein: CAWSGGQGLWAEAFF; CDR3 length: 15; V gene: TRBV30
CDR3 protein: CASSEPGRNQPQHF; CDR3 length: 14; V gene: TRBV6-1
CDR3 protein: CASRPRGNYGYTF; CDR3 length: 13; V gene: TRBV5-4
CDR3 protein: CASSLDGAGGSPLHF; CDR3 length: 15; V gene: TRBV5-1
CDR3 protein: CASSPADTEAFF; CDR3 length: 12; V gene: TRBV23-1
CDR3 protein: CASSQLWGQWGYTF; CDR3 length: 14; V gene: TRBV25-1
CDR3 protein: CASTPTRGAHQPQHF; CDR3 length: 15; V gene: TRBV6-2/TRBV6-3
CDR3 protein: CASSYGTGAETF; CDR3 length: 12; V gene: TRBV6-5
CDR3 protein: CASSGDSLKGAANTEAFF; CDR3 length: 18; V gene: TRBV2
CDR3 protein: CASSRTENTEAFF; CDR3 length: 13; V gene: TRBV18
CDR3 protein: CASSPESGSNQPQHF; CDR3 length: 15; V gene: TRBV6-2/TRBV6-3
CDR3 protein: CALSDIHNNEQFF; CDR3 length: 13; V gene: TRBV10-3
CDR3 protein: CASSYSTGGGSPLHF; CDR3 length: 15; V gene: TRBV6-2/TRBV6-3
CDR3 protein: CASTRDRSKNSPLHF; CDR3 length: 15; V gene: TRBV2
CDR3 protein: CASSLHASGGETQYF; CDR3 length: 15; V gene: TRBV5-1
CDR3 protein: CASSLTSGGNNEQFF; CDR3 length: 15; V gene: TRBV5-1
CDR3 protein: CASSLGGSWGEKLFF; CDR3 length: 15; V gene: TRBV5-1